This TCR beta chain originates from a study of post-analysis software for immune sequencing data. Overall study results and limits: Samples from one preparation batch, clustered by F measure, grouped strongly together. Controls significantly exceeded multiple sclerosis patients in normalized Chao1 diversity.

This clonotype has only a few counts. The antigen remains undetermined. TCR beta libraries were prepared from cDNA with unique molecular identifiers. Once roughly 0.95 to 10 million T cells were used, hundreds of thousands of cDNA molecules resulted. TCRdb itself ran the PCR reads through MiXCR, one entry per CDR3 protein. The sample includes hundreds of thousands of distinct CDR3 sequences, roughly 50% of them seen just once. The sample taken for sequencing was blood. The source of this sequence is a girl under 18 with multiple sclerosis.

The CDR3 is CSAWNYEQYF. DNA of the CDR3: TGCAGTGCTTGGAACTACGAGCAGTACTTC. The chain couples TRBV20-1 to TRBJ2-7; D is unclear. This CDR3 contains 10 residues. The germline CDR1 and CDR2 sequences are DFQATT and SNEGSKA (reference sequence). The germline V and J ends were trimmed by 5 bases and 3 bases, with 5 bases remaining between them.